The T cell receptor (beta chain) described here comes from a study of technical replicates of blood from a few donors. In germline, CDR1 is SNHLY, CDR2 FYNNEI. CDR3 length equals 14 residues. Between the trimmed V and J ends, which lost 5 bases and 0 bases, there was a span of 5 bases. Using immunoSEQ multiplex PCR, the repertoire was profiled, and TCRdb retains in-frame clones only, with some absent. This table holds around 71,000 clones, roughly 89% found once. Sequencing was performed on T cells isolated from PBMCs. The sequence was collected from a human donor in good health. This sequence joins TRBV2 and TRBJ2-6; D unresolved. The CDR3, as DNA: TGTGCCAGCAGTCTGTACTCTGGGGCCAACGTCCTGACTTTC. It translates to CASSLYSGANVLTF.